This T cell receptor (beta chain) was obtained from a study of T cell responses to AZD1222 COVID-19 vaccine. A single count supports this clone. Its specificity is unknown. The study, taken as a whole, reports: Increases in Spike-specific TCR breadth and depth were seen after two AZD1222 doses.

Profiled with immunoSEQ multiplex PCR; TCRdb holds only in-frame clones, not every one. Among 100,000 to 150,000 clones listed, roughly 82% were seen once. Looked up from germline, CDR1 is SGHDN and CDR2 is FVKESK. The trim removed 4 bases at V and 8 bases at J, leaving 7 bases unmatched. CDR3 length: 16 residues. The origin of this receptor is an adult who received the AZD1222 COVID-19 vaccine. The sequencing used peripheral blood, collected 28 days after the second AZD1222 dose. The genes are TRBV14 and TRBJ1-6; 11 bases align to TRBD1. In DNA, the CDR3 is TGTGCCAGCAGCCCACGGACAGGGGGCTTGTATTCACCCCTCCACTTT. Its protein is CASSPRTGGLYSPLHF.